Included here is one T cell receptor beta chain sequence, with context. What it binds is unknown. Tumor samples were taken before definitive surgery or chemotherapy. The data derive from a study of high-grade serous ovarian cancer treatment subgroups. Study conclusions and caveats: CDR1 and CDR2 were left unanalyzed; analyses focused on CDR3. Different patients shared almost no repertoire; same-patient tumors shared 0.11 to 0.79.

The table came from immunoSEQ multiplex PCR; TCRdb's copy has only in-frame clones and leaves some out. This table holds some 40,000 clones, roughly 83% found once. This sequence originates from a human donor with high-grade serous ovarian cancer. The sequencing sample was made of tumor tissue.

CDR3 DNA sequence: TGTGCCAGCAGCTTATTCTCCTACGAGCAGTACTTC. It specifies CASSLFSYEQYF. The genes are TRBV7-2 and TRBJ2-7; D is undetermined. Between the trimmed V and J ends, which lost 2 bases and 0 bases, there was a span of 2 bases. The CDR3 loop spans 12 amino acids. The V gene's germline CDR1 is SGHTA and CDR2 FQGNSA.